This is a list of T cell receptor beta chains from one sample in a study of blood T cell repertoires in COVID-19. Sequencing used immunoSEQ multiplex PCR; TCRdb keeps in-frame clones, though not all of them. Here the sample spans tens of thousands of clones, around 90% being singletons. The sequenced sample consisted of peripheral blood. The origin of the receptors is a man between 50 and 59 years old with active COVID-19. Both conserved end residues are part of each CDR3. The D gene is left open where the match is weak. Clone size appears in some rows only: once, few, many, or a class for an expanded clone.

TRBD2	TRBV7-9	TRBJ2-2	.	TGTGCCAGCAGCTATTGGCGGGGGGGCCGAGGGAACACCGGGGAGCTGTTTTTT	CASSYWRGGRGNTGELFF
.	TRBV5-5	TRBJ1-1	.	TGTGCCAGCAGACTTCAACCGGGCACTGAAGCTTTCTTT	CASRLQPGTEAFF
.	TRBV6-5	TRBJ1-3	.	TGTGCCAGCACGTCCCGAACAAGCTCTGGAAACACCATATATTTT	CASTSRTSSGNTIYF
.	TRBV7-8	TRBJ2-7	.	TGTGCCAGCAGCTTCCCGAAATCAGGGGCCTCTTCCTACGAGCAGTACTTC	CASSFPKSGASSYEQYF
TRBD1	TRBV9	TRBJ2-5	.	TGTGCCAGCAGCGTAGAGACAGGGGGAAGAGGAGAGACCCAGTACTTC	CASSVETGGRGETQYF
TRBD1	TRBV11-2	TRBJ2-1	.	TGTGCCAGCAGCTTAGGCTCTCTCAACCGGGACAGGTCCTACAATGAGCAGTTCTTC	CASSLGSLNRDRSYNEQFF
.	TRBV6-6	TRBJ1-2	.	TGTGCCAGCAGTTTGGGCAATAACTATGGCTACACCTTC	CASSLGNNYGYTF
.	TRBV5-1	TRBJ1-2	.	TGCGCCAGCAGCCGCGAGTATAACTATGGCTACACCTTC	CASSREYNYGYTF
TRBD1	TRBV19	TRBJ2-4	.	TGTGCCAGTAGTCAACCCGGGACAGGCAAAAACATTCAGTACTTC	CASSQPGTGKNIQYF
.	TRBV30	TRBJ1-1	.	TGTGCCTGGAGTGGAACAGTGAACACTGAAGCTTTCTTT	CAWSGTVNTEAFF
.	TRBV6-2/TRBV6-3	TRBJ1-6	once	TGTGCCAGCAGTCCCGGAACAATGAGGAATTCACCCCTCCACTTT	CASSPGTMRNSPLHF
.	TRBV13	TRBJ2-1	.	TGTGCCAGCAGCTCCACGGGGGAGCAGTTCTTC	CASSSTGEQFF